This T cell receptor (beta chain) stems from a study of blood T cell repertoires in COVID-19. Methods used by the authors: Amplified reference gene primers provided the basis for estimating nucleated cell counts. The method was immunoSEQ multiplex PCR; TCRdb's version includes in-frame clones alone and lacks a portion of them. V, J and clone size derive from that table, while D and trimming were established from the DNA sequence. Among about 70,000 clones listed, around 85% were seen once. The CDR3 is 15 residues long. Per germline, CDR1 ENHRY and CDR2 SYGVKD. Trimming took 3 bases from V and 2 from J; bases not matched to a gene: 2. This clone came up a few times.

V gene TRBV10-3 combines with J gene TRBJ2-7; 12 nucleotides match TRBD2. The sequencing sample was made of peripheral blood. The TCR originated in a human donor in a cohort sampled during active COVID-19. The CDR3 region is CAISDPSGGAYEQYF. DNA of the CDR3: TGTGCCATCAGTGATCCTAGCGGGGGGGCCTACGAGCAGTACTTC.